Described below is a single T cell receptor beta chain sequence and its context. Its antigen is undetermined. V was shortened by 0 bases and J by 8 bases, with 24 bases between the two germline ends. CDR1 and CDR2 from the germline V gene are SGDLS and YYNGEE. The CDR3 spans 18 residues. The source of the sample is a study of T-cell memory formation after mild COVID-19. Study-level background: The TCR clusters were mostly specific to one donor.

TCRdb itself ran the 5' RACE reads through MiXCR, one entry per CDR3 protein. Among about 420,000 distinct CDR3 sequences listed, more than 20% were seen once. Notes on the study in general: Most CD4+ clones that shrank were in CM and EM, while CD8+ ones turned up in EMRA. Cross-reactive memory apparently joined, as some responding clones appeared in pre-infection memory.

The specimen was PBMCs or a T cell subset sorted from them (not recorded which). The receptor was derived from an adult woman who had mild COVID-19 (a few samples of this study predate the infection). Cell type and time point are not known. V is TRBV9 and J is TRBJ2-1; either TRBD1 or TRBD2 may fit D (6 bases each). The CDR3 DNA is TGTGCCAGCAGCGTAGGACTCTGGGGGGCCCCGGGGATGCATGAGCAGTTCTTC. This sequence encodes CASSVGLWGAPGMHEQFF.